This T cell receptor (beta chain) derives from a study of cytomegalovirus exposure and HLA in healthy donors. The V segment lost 6 bases and the J segment 2 bases; nucleotides outside the gene matches: 3. The CDR3 runs to 13 residues. Per germline, CDR1 SGHTA and CDR2 FQGNSA. Study-wide results and limits: Further analysis, carried out later, found HLA-associated TCR beta chains more clonally expanded than equally common other chains.

The table lists this clone with a count of one. Antigen unknown. PCR was performed using 60 Vbeta and 13 Jbeta primers. Sequenced by immunoSEQ multiplex PCR; TCRdb stores in-frame clones only, minus some. In the table there are more than 150,000 clones, about 77% of which are singletons. The TCR originated in a young woman in good health and CMV-seropositive. The rearrangement uses TRBV7-2 and TRBJ2-5; 7 bases are shared with TRBD2. Sequenced: PBMCs. CDR3 residues: CASRQAGQETQYF. As DNA, the CDR3 is TGTGCCAGCAGGCAAGCGGGACAAGAGACCCAGTACTTC.